Presented here are 6 T cell receptor beta chains from one specimen sequenced in a study of CD8 T cells in ankylosing spondylitis. Notes on the study in general: Seven or eight highly homologous variants made up a TCR beta motif, and this motif appeared characteristic of ankylosing spondylitis blood.

Their recognized antigens are unknown. In TCRdb, the 5' RACE reads were re-called with MiXCR into one record per CDR3 protein. The data show over 200,000 distinct CDR3 sequences, with 15% to 20% seen just once and roughly 42% held by the top ten. What was sequenced was blood, either unsorted or a sorted T cell fraction (not recorded which). These receptors originate from a male donor with ankylosing spondylitis.

This clonotype appeared once. One junction end disagrees with the germline gene, perhaps due to a read error. The rearrangement links TRBV4-1 to TRBJ2-7, with 14 bases that match TRBD2. The length of the CDR3 is 16 residues. CDR1 and CDR2 (germline): MGHRA, YSYEKL. The CDR3 reads CASSLGTSGGSYEQYF. The CDR3 bases are TGTGCCAGCAGCCTCGGGACTAGCGGGGGATCCTACGAGCAGTACTTC.

Only a few counts were recorded for this clonotype. This chain uses TRBV6-1 with TRBJ1-6, with 7 positions matching TRBD1. Germline loops: CDR1 MNHNS, CDR2 SASEGT. V gave up 6 bases and J gave up 5 bases; unmatched junction bases: 4. The CDR3 has 14 residues. CDR3 coding DNA: TGTGCCAGCAGGATGCAGGGGGATAATTCACCCCTCCACTTT. This codes for CASRMQGDNSPLHF.

The V call is TRBV10-3, the J call TRBJ2-7, with a tentative D call TRBD2 (6 bases). This CDR3 contains 13 residues. Trimming took 6 bases from V and 1 from J, leaving 10 bases between them. Per germline, CDR1 ENHRY and CDR2 SYGVKD. This CDR3 is CAISGSSSYEQYF. The CDR3, as DNA: TGTGCCATCAGCGGGAGCAGTTCCTACGAGCAGTACTTC.

This clonotype was found a few times. The chain employs TRBV6-5 and TRBJ2-7, with D tentatively TRBD1 or TRBD2 (5 bases each). The CDR3 loop spans 14 amino acids. Germline CDR1 MNHEY, CDR2 SVGAGI. V lost 0 bases and J lost 1, with 7 bases in between. This chain's CDR3 is CASSYSEGSYEQYF. CDR3 DNA sequence: TGTGCCAGCAGTTACTCAGAGGGGTCCTACGAGCAGTACTTC.

The chain carries TRBV19 and TRBJ2-7, with 9 bases lining up with TRBD2. The CDR3 has 15 amino acids. Germline V gene data show CDR1 as LNHDA and CDR2 as SQIVND (reference sequence). The V segment lost 3 bases and the J segment 2 bases; nucleotides outside the gene matches: 5. The CDR3 spells CASSIYSSGAYEQYF. The CDR3 nucleotides are TGTGCCAGTAGTATTTATTCTAGCGGGGCCTACGAGCAGTACTTC.

This clonotype occurred a few times. The chain recombines TRBV9 with TRBJ1-2; 10 bases are shared with TRBD1. V was pared by 4 bases and J by 6 bases, with 9 bases of the junction left unmatched. The CDR3 consists of 15 residues. Germline-derived CDR1 and CDR2 are SGDLS and YYNGEE. The CDR3 region is CASSSRRQGADGYTF. DNA of the CDR3: TGTGCCAGCAGCTCTAGAAGACAGGGGGCTGATGGCTACACCTTC.